This TCR beta chain was found in a study of shared clonotypes between healthy human individuals (dated by TCRdb to the early 2020s). Broadly, across the study: Three men and a couple of women, aged 18 to 49 years, made up the cohort. For each donor, three plates each were used for CD4 naive and CD4 memory, two plates were used for CD8 naive, and one plate was used for CD8 memory. To estimate repertoire size and how much clonotype sharing occurs between individuals, the study deeply sequenced the blood TCR repertoires of five healthy adults. Libraries were prepared and TCR repertoires were sequenced by different laboratories using diverse techniques, in order to increase sequencing depth and limit assay-specific biases. Between about 0.94 and 8.9 billion PBMCs per donor were obtained by leukapheresis. The investigation overall reported the following: Sharing across several donors was observed for around 5% of naive CD4, 3% to 3.5% of naive CD8, 2% to 2.5% of memory CD4, and around 0.4% of memory CD8 clonotypes. Naive subsets generally had larger estimated clonotype richness than memory subsets. Higher generation probabilities were observed for clonotypes shared by all four sorted-subset donors than for non-shared clonotypes. Rarefaction of sorted-subset datasets indicated incomplete sequencing despite the large sequencing depth. The small number of donors limited the genetic and exposure-history diversity represented. Pairwise subsampling led to the expectation that sequencing depth would affect the degree of clonotype sharing among donors. Sampling was restricted to blood, and TCR repertoires in tissues likely differ from the TCR repertoires found in blood.

CD8 naive samples were obtained by positive selection for CCR7 among CD45RO-negative cells, yielding a CD45RA+CCR7+ population from which TemRA cells were excluded. The donors were healthy, HIV-negative adults with no recently reported acute infections or vaccinations. Every donor was a Caucasian adult living in Nashville, Tennessee, USA. After blood collection by leukapheresis, PBMCs were isolated using Ficoll-Histopaque density gradient centrifugation and then cryopreserved in the vapor phase of liquid nitrogen. Analytical flow cytometry was used to check the purity and quantity of every magnetically sorted T cell population. Each sorted fraction had its genomic DNA isolated and then quantified by UV absorbance on a Nanodrop 2000c. Using the deep immunoSEQ assay, multiplex PCR amplified TCR CDR3 regions from genomic DNA. For each cell subset, the extracted genomic DNA was distributed evenly across all wells of several immunoSEQ 96-well plates, and each plate served as one replicate. Each replicate PCR for sorted subsets received around 0.2 ug genomic DNA, equal to about 30,000 T cell genomes. Purified libraries were quantified with a Qubit 3.0 fluorometer, sized on a Bioanalyzer 2100, and re-quantified with the KAPA Library Quantification kit. Each immunoSEQ 96-well plate was sequenced on its own single-read 150-cycle Illumina NextSeq 550 flow cell. The paper's data handling went like this. Because only junctional sequences without quality scores were contained in the immunoSEQ output, filtering matching that applied to full-length reads could not be performed. Sequences were annotated with PyIR, a Python wrapper for IgBLAST v1.9, using IMGT germline references to assign V/J genes and CDR3. Reads were removed for weak V/J assignments (E-value above 1e-6), missing CDR3, stop codons, out-of-frame junctions, or ambiguous translated residues. V3J clonotypes were defined as sequences sharing an identical inferred V gene, J gene, and CDR3 amino acid sequence. Percentage overlap between repertoires was calculated by dividing the number of shared unique clonotypes by the size of the smaller repertoire. Three approaches were used to assess repertoire richness: RTK rarefaction, the Chao1 estimator, and Recon v2.1 estimates of unobserved clonotypes. For all TCRbeta clonotypes obtained by the gDNA method from a few donors, generation probabilities were computed with OLGA. The immuneACCESS repertoire file appears here via TCRdb, limited to in-frame rearrangements. These files lack a portion of the clones; in checked studies, under half of the deficit traces to unresolved V genes, and the cause of the others is not known. V and J calls and clone size come straight from that table; D and trimming were deduced from the DNA. The sample records more than 500,000 clones, 95% of which are singletons. The top ten constitute over 0.095% of the sample.

Points on this clone: The antigen this receptor binds is unknown. It has no much larger one-base neighbor in the sample; base qualities were not kept.

The sequence came from a woman in her thirties in good health. Specimen: naive CD8+ T cells sorted from blood. The cell subset or site label, read with the paper, signifies: CD45RA+CCR7+.

The CDR3 reads CASSVAGASGSHEQFF. The DNA sequence is as follows: TGTGCCAGCAGCGTAGCTGGCGCTAGCGGGAGCCATGAGCAGTTCTTC. The chain links TRBV9 with TRBJ2-1, with TRBD2 matching 10 junction bases. At the junction V is shortened by 0 bases and J by 8 bases; bases outside the gene matches: 8. Via the germline V gene, CDR1 is SGDLS and CDR2 YYNGEE. The CDR3 goes from the cysteine to the phenylalanine over 16 residues. The only DNA kept is the CDR3, 48 bases in frame from the first base.